The rows below give T cell receptor beta chains drawn from one sample of a study of OX40 agonist ivuxolimab in advanced cancers. Method: immunoSEQ multiplex PCR; TCRdb's copy keeps in-frame clones and lacks some. The sample contains approximately 50,000 clones, around 85% of which appear only once. The sequenced sample was CD4+ or CD8+ T cells sorted from blood, obtained in a trial of the OX40 agonist ivuxolimab. The receptor source for this set is an adult with an advanced solid tumor such as melanoma, head and neck, liver or kidney cancer. Both conserved end residues are part of each CDR3. The order of the fields is V gene, D gene, J gene, CDR3 length, CDR3 protein. The D gene is left open where the match is weak.

>TRBV4-1|TRBD2|TRBJ2-7|15
CASSQVGGRAYEQYF
>TRBV7-2|NA|TRBJ2-2|16
CASSFTGPGNTGELFF
>TRBV4-2|NA|TRBJ1-2|16
CASSQNKRESNYGYTF
>TRBV28|TRBD1|TRBJ2-7|12
CASRPTGGEQYF
>TRBV4-3|TRBD1|TRBJ1-2|15
CASSPETGGGYGYTF
>TRBV7-6|NA|TRBJ2-1|14
CASSLRTSRNEQFF
>TRBV6-1|TRBD2|TRBJ2-1|15
CASRGSGGGYNEQFF
>TRBV7-6|TRBD1|TRBJ1-3|14
CASSRQGFGNTIYF
>TRBV21-1|NA|TRBJ2-5|16
CASSNVGLEFQETQYF
>TRBV2|NA|TRBJ1-2|13
CASSRTWDYGYTF
>TRBV6-1|NA|TRBJ1-1|14
CASSASTGNTEAFF
>TRBV5-1|TRBD1|TRBJ1-2|15
CASSLRTGGNYGYTF
>TRBV6-5|TRBD1|TRBJ2-7|14
CASSYETGAYEQYF
>TRBV7-6|TRBD2|TRBJ2-7|14
CASAWASGSEEQYF
>TRBV5-4|NA|TRBJ1-1|14
CASSPQGGSTEAFF
>TRBV5-1|TRBD1|TRBJ2-2|15
CASSPGQGNTGELFF
>TRBV19|NA|TRBJ1-1|17
CASSILGGGGLDTEAFF
>TRBV18|NA|TRBJ1-2|13
CASSPGGFYGYTF
>TRBV11-2|NA|TRBJ2-5|12
CASSLGSLTQYF
>TRBV5-4|TRBD2|TRBJ2-2|15
CASSSLRGGTGELFF
>TRBV9|NA|TRBJ2-7|15
CASSPHGFSSYEQYF
>TRBV18|TRBD2|TRBJ2-7|15
CASSAMGLAGGEQYF
>TRBV7-9|TRBD2|TRBJ2-1|16
CASSSTRTSTSAEQFF
>TRBV18|NA|TRBJ2-5|12
CASSPGRETQYF
>TRBV4-1|NA|TRBJ2-7|18
CASSQDRSRGSLTYEQYF
>TRBV5-1|NA|TRBJ2-3|16
CASSLGGRSPTDTQYF
>TRBV10-3|TRBD1|TRBJ1-1|11
CANGQGREAFF
>TRBV4-3|NA|TRBJ1-3|14
CASSQTVSGNTIYF
>TRBV7-2|NA|TRBJ2-5|15
CASSLAQGQQETQYF
>TRBV7-2|NA|TRBJ2-7|14
CASSSDVAVPEQYF
>TRBV19|NA|TRBJ1-1|12
CASIGSITEAFF
>TRBV7-9|NA|TRBJ2-7|17
CASSFGGGGTRSYEQYF
>TRBV19|NA|TRBJ1-3|11
CALWFGNTIYF
>TRBV5-6|NA|TRBJ2-3|13
CASSLFSTDTQYF
>TRBV7-3|NA|TRBJ2-7|13
CASSPSGVYEQYF
>TRBV19|NA|TRBJ2-5|12
CASSFAAKTQYF
>TRBV19|NA|TRBJ1-5|15
CASSIDGGPDQPQHF
>TRBV7-6|NA|TRBJ1-4|19
CASADYGGSWAATNEKLFF
>TRBV6-1|NA|TRBJ1-2|12
CASRSANYGYTF
>TRBV11-2|NA|TRBJ2-1|13
CASSFDGDNEQFF
>TRBV10-3|TRBD1|TRBJ2-7|14
CAISARTGTHEQYF
>TRBV11-2|NA|TRBJ2-3|14
CAIPQGASTDTQYF
>TRBV7-3|NA|TRBJ2-1|15
CASSPVGGTYNEQFF
>TRBV19|NA|TRBJ1-6|16
CASSRARSSYNSPLHF
>TRBV7-2|NA|TRBJ2-7|16
CASSLAVGTPIGEQYF
>TRBV4-1|TRBD1|TRBJ2-7|15
CASSQDPTGLDEQYF
>TRBV11-2|NA|TRBJ1-6|14
CASSLQGVQSPLHF
>TRBV30|NA|TRBJ2-6|17
CAWSVRALTPGANVLTF
>TRBV19|NA|TRBJ2-2|13
CAISARNTGELFF